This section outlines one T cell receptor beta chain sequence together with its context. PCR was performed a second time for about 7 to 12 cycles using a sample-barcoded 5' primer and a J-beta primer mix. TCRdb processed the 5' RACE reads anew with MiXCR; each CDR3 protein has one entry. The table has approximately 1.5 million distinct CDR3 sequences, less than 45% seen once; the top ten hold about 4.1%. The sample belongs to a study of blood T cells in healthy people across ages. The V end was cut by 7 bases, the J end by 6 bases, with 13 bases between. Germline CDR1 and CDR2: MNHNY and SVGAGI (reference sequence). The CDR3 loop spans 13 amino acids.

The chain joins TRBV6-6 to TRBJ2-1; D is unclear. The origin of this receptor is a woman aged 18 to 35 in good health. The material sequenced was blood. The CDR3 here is CASMMTVSNEQFF. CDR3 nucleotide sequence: TGTGCCAGCATGATGACCGTGAGCAATGAGCAGTTCTTC.